The sample holds one count of the clone carrying this T cell receptor (beta chain). This specimen belongs to a study of control samples from healthy donors and cancer patients. Clones were sequenced by immunoSEQ multiplex PCR, and TCRdb holds only the in-frame ones, with some missing. This sample has about 57,000 clones; roughly 94% occur once, and the top ten carry 3.5% to 4%. The CDR3 consists of 12 residues. V lost 8 bases to trimming and J lost 4 bases; unmatched junction nucleotides: 2. Germline V CDR1 and CDR2: LGHNT, FRNRAP. The source of this sequence is a young man in good health. Sequencing used blood. The V and J genes are TRBV12-5 and TRBJ1-1; TRBD1 aligns across 9 bases. The CDR3 coding sequence is TGTGCTAGTCGGGACAGGGTCACTGAAGCTTTCTTT. Translating it yields CASRDRVTEAFF.